The T cell receptor (beta chain) under discussion was sequenced for a study of T cell changes during pregnancy in multiple sclerosis. V was pared by 5 bases and J by 9 bases, with 10 bases of the junction left unmatched. The germline V gene has CDR1 SGHAT and CDR2 FQNNGV. CDR3 length: 14 residues. Sequenced by immunoSEQ multiplex PCR; TCRdb stores in-frame clones only, minus some. The sample has 45,000 or so clones; approximately 92% are singletons. The chain links TRBV11-2 to TRBJ2-1; 7 bases map to TRBD2. The sequenced sample was CD8+ T cells from peripheral blood mononuclear cells, obtained after pregnancy. The receptor was derived from a female donor with multiple sclerosis, enrolled in a pregnancy study. The CDR3 loop is CASSELQLAPEQFF. CDR3 DNA: TGTGCCAGCAGCGAACTTCAACTAGCGCCTGAGCAGTTCTTC.